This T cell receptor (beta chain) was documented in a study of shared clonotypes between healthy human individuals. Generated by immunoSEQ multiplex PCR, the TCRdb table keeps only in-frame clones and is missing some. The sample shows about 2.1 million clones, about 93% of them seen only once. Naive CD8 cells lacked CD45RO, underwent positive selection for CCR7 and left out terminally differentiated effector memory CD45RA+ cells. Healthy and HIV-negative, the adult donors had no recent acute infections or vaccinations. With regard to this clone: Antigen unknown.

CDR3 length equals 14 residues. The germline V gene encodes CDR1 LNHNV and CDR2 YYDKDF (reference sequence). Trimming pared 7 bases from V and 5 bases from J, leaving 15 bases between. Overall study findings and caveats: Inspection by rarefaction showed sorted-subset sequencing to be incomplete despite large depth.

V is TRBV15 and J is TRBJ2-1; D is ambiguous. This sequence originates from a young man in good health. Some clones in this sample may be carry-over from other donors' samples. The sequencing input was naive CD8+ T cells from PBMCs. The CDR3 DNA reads TGTGCCACCACTCTAGATTCTGTCCACAATGAGCAGTTCTTC. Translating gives CATTLDSVHNEQFF.